The clone carrying this T cell receptor beta chain showed up many times. The CDR3 runs 15 residues. The germline V and J ends were trimmed by 2 bases and 0 bases, with 5 bases remaining between them. The source of the sample is a study of identical twins. TCRdb re-analysed the 5' RACE reads in MiXCR, keeping a single row per CDR3 protein. The table lists 550,000 to 700,000 distinct CDR3 sequences, 21% of them singletons, with about 4.5% in the top ten. The sample was also reused in another study, on T cells expressing NK-cell markers. That publication notes: Whether expanded NKG2C-expressing T cell clones recognize HCMV is unknown.

The sample consisted of PBMCs. V is TRBV12-3 or TRBV12-4 and J is TRBJ2-6; D unresolved. This TCR was sampled from a woman aged 18-35 years in good health. This chain's CDR3 is CASSLLVSGANVLTF. The CDR3 region has the DNA TGTGCCAGCAGTTTACTAGTCTCTGGGGCCAACGTCCTGACTTTC.